The TCR beta chain under discussion was sequenced for a study of PD-1 blockade in mismatch repair-deficient tumors. On the study more broadly: All were previously treated, progressing patients with eleven to twelve mismatch repair-deficient cancer types.

TCRdb's copy holds only in-frame clones and misses some; the assay was immunoSEQ multiplex PCR. Here the sample spans some 14,000 clones, 86% being singletons. As regards this clone: The antigen remains unidentified.

Time point defined: 10-day in vitro stimulation with candidate neoantigen peptide 6. CDR3 length equals 13 residues. V dropped 9 bases and J dropped 4 bases, with 16 bases sitting between them. From germline, CDR1 is SGHNT and CDR2 YYREEE (reference sequence). The source material was cells cultured in vitro, sampled from a patient treated with pembrolizumab. The sequence derives from an adult with mismatch repair-deficient cancer. The chain has TRBV5-4 and TRBJ1-1, with D tentatively TRBD1 (5 bases). In DNA, the CDR3 is TGTGCCACTTGGGAGGGGTCCACCACTGAAGCTTTCTTT. It yields the protein CATWEGSTTEAFF.